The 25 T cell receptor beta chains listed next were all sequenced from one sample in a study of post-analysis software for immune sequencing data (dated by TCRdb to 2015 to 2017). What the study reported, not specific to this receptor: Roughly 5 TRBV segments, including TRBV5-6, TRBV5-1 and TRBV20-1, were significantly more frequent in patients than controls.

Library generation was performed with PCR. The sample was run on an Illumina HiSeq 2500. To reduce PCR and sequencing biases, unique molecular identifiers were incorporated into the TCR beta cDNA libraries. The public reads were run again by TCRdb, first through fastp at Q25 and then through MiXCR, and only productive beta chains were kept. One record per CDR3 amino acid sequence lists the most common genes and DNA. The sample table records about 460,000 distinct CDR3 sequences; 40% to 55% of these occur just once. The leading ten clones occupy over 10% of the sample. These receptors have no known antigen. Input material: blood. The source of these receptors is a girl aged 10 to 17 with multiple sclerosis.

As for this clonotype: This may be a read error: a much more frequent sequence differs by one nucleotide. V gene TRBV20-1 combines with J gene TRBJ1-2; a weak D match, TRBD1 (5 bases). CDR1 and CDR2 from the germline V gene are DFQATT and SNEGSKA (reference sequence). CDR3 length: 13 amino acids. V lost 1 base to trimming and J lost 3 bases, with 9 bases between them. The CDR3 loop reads CSARAWGHYGYTF. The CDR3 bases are TGCAGTGCTAGAGCCTGGGGCCACTATGGCTACACCTTC.

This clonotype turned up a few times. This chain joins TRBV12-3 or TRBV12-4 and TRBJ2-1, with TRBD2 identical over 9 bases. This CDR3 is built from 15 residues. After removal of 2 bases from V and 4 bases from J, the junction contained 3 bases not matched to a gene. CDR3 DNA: TGTGCCAGCAGTTTAAGACTAGCGGAGTACAATGAGCAGTTCTTC. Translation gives CASSLRLAEYNEQFF.

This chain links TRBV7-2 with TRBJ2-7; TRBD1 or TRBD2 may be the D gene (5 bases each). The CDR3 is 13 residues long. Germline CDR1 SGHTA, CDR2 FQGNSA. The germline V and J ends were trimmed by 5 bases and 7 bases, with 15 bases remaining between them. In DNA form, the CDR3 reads TGTGCCAGCAGCGTGGGGGTTTTTGGTGAGCAGTACTTC. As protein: CASSVGVFGEQYF.

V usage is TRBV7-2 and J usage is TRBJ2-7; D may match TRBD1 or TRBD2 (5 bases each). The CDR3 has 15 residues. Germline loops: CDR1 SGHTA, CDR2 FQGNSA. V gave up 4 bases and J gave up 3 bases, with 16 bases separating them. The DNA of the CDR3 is TGTGCCAGCAGCTCAGCCGGGGACCGCCGCTACGAGCAGTACTTC. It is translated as CASSSAGDRRYEQYF.

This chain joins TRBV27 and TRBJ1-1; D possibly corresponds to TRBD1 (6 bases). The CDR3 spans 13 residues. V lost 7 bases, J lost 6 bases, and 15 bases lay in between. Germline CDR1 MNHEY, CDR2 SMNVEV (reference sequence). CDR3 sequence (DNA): TGTGCCAGCAAGTCAGGGGTGTCCCCTGAAGCTTTCTTT. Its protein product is CASKSGVSPEAFF.

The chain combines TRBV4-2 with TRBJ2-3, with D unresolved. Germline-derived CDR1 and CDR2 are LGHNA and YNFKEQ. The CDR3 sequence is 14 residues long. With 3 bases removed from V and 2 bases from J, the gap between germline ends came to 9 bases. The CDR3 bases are TGTGCCAGCAGCCACCCGACGGCCACAGATACGCAGTATTTT. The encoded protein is CASSHPTATDTQYF.

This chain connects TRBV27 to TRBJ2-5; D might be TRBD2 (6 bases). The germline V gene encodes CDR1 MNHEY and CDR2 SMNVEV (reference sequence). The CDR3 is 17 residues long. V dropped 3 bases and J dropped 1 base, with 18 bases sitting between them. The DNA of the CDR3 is TGTGCCAGCAGTTTGGTGTCTGGGACTTCTTTCCAAGAGACCCAGTACTTC. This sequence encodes CASSLVSGTSFQETQYF.

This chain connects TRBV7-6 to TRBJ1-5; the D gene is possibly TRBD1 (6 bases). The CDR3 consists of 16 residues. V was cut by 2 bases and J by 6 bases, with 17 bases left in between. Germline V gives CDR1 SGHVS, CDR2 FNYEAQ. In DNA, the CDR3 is TGTGCCAGCAGCTTATCTGGGGGGGGCGACGGTCAGCCCCAGCATTTT. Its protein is CASSLSGGGDGQPQHF.

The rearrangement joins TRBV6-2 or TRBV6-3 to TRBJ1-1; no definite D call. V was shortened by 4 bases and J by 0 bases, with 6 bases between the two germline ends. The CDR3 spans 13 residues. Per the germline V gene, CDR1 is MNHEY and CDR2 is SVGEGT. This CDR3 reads CASSSFMNTEAFF. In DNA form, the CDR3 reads TGTGCCAGCAGTTCATTCATGAACACTGAAGCTTTCTTT.

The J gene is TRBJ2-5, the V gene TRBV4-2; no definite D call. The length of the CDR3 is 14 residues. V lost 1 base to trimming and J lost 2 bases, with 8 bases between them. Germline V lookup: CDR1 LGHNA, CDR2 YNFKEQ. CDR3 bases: TGTGCCAGCAGCCAAGGGGTATCGCAAGAGACCCAGTACTTC. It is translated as CASSQGVSQETQYF.

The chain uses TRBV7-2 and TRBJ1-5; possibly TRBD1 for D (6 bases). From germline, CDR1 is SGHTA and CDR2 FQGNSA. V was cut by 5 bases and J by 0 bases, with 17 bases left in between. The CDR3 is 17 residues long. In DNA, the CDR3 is TGTGCCAGCAGCGAGAGCGGACAGACCCGTAGCAATCAGCCCCAGCATTTT. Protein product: CASSESGQTRSNQPQHF.

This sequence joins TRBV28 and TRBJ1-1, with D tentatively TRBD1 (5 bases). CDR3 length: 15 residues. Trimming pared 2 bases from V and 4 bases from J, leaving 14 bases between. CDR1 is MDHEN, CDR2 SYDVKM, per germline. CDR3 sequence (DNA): TGTGCCAGCAGTTTAAGGGACGCAGGGTTCACTGAAGCTTTCTTT. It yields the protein CASSLRDAGFTEAFF.

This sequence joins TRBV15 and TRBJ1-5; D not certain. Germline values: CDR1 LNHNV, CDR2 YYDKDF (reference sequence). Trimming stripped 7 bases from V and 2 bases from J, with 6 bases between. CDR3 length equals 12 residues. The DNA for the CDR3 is TGTGCCACCACCCCGGGCAATCAGCCCCAGCATTTT. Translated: CATTPGNQPQHF.

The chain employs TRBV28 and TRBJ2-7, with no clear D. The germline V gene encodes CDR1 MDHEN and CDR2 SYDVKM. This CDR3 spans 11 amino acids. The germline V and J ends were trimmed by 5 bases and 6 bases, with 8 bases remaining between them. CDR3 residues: CASSGSFEQYF. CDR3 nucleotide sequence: TGTGCCAGCAGTGGATCATTCGAGCAGTACTTC. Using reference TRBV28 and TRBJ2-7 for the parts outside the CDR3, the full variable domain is DVKVTQSSRYLVKRTGEKVFLECVQDMDHENMFWYRQDPGLGLRLIYFSYDVKMKEKGDIPEGYSVSREKKERFSLILESASTNQTSMYLCASSGSFEQYFGPGTRLTVT.

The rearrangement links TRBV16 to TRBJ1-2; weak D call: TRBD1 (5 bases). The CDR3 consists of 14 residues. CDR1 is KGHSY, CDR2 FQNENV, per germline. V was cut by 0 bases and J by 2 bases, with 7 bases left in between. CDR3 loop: CASSQSTGNYGYTF. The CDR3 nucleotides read TGTGCCAGCAGCCAATCCACAGGCAACTATGGCTACACCTTC.

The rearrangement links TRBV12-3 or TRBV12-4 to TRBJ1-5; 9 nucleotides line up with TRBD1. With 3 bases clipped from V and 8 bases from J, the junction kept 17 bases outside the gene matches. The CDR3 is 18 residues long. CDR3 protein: CASSFRWDRVSVREPQHF. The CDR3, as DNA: TGTGCCAGCAGTTTCCGCTGGGACAGGGTTTCGGTCCGGGAGCCCCAGCATTTT.

CDR3 loop: CSAKPTGEFSTDTQYF. In DNA form, the CDR3 reads TGCAGTGCCAAACCTACTGGCGAATTTAGCACAGATACGCAGTATTTT. The V and J genes are TRBV20-1 and TRBJ2-3, with D unresolved. The CDR3 totals 16 residues. Looked up from germline, CDR1 is DFQATT and CDR2 is SNEGSKA (reference sequence). V lost 6 bases to trimming and J lost 0 bases, with 19 bases between them.

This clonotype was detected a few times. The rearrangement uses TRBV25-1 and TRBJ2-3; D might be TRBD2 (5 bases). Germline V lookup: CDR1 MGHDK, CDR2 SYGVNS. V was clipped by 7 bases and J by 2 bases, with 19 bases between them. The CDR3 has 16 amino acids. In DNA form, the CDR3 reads TGTGCCAGCACCCAGAGCCGCGGGTCCACCACAGATACGCAGTATTTT. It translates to CASTQSRGSTTDTQYF.

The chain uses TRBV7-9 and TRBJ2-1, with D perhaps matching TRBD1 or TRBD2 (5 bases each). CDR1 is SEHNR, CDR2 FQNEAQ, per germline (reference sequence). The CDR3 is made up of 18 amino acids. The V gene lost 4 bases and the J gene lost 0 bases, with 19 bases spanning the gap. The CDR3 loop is CASSSAAGTHGSYNEQFF. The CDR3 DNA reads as TGTGCCAGCAGCTCCGCCGCAGGGACGCACGGCTCCTACAATGAGCAGTTCTTC.

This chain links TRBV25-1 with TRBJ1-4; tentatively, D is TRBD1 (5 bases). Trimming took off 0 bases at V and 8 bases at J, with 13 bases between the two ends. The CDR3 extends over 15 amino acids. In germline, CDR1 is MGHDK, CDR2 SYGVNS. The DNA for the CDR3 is TGTGCCAGCAGTGAATATGACAGTAATAGAGAAAAACTGTTTTTT. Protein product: CASSEYDSNREKLFF.

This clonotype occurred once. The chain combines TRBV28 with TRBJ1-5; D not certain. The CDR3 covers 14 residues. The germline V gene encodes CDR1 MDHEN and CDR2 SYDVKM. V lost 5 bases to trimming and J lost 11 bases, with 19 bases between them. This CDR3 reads CASSTDGSSGSQHF. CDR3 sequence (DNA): TGTGCCAGCAGTACAGACGGATCCTCGGGGTCCCAGCATTTT.

The CDR3 sequence: CASSSSLPDTQYF. CDR3 DNA: TGTGCCAGCAGCTCCTCTTTACCAGATACGCAGTATTTT. The V call is TRBV7-3, the J call TRBJ2-3; D not resolved. V gave up 4 bases and J gave up 4 bases, with 9 bases separating them. CDR1 is SGHTA and CDR2 is FQGTGA in the germline V gene. This CDR3 is 13 amino acids long.

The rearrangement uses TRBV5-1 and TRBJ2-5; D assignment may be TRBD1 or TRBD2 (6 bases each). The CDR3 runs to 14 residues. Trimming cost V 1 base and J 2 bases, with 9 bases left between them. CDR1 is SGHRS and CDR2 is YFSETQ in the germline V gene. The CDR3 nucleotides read TGCGCCAGCAGCTTGAGGAGGGGGCAAGAGACCCAGTACTTC. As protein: CASSLRRGQETQYF. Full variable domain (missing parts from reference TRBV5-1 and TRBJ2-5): KAGVTQTPRYLIKTRGQQVTLSCSPISGHRSVSWYQQTPGQGLQFLFEYFSETQRNKGNFPGRFSGRQFSNSRSEMNVSTLELGDSALYLCASSLRRGQETQYFGPGTRLLVL.

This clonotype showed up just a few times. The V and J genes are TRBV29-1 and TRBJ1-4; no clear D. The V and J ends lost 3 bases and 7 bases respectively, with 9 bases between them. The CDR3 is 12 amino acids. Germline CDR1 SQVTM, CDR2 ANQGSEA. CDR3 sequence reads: CSVDQAGEKLFF. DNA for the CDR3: TGCAGCGTTGACCAGGCCGGTGAAAAACTGTTTTTT.

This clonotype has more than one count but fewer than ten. The DNA of the CDR3 is TGTGCCAGCAGCAAAGCCGCGGGCGGGAATGGCTACACCTTC. Its protein product is CASSKAAGGNGYTF. The rearrangement links TRBV21-1 to TRBJ1-2. TRBV21-1 is designated a pseudogene. The CDR3 sequence is 14 residues long.